This T cell receptor beta chain stems from a study of regulatory T cells in long-lasting Graves disease. Study-wide findings and caveats: Persistent Graves' cases showed lower TCR diversity than newly diagnosed cases.

Time point here: newly diagnosed GD, antithyroid drugs for less than 3 months. Generation of the TCR library employed RNA extracted from PBMCs. This clonotype was seen repeatedly, ten times or more. What it recognizes is unknown. Investigators prepared the TCR beta libraries by applying iRepertoire HTBI primers and Arm-PCR of CDR3 regions. TCRdb used MiXCR to reprocess the multiplex PCR reads, holding one entry per CDR3 protein. Of around 450,000 distinct CDR3 sequences in the sample, 14% to 15% were seen once. Germline CDR1 SEHNR, CDR2 FQNEAQ (reference sequence). The CDR3 length is 15 residues. The ends lost 5 bases at V and 0 bases at J; junction bases unmatched: 3. These data also featured in a second study, about T cells in Graves' hyperthyroidism and ophthalmopathy.

J is TRBJ2-7 and V is TRBV7-9; 11 nucleotides line up with TRBD2. The origin of this receptor is a woman in her thirties with Graves disease. This material consisted of peripheral blood mononuclear cells (PBMCs), taken at new diagnosis, from a patient treated with antithyroid drugs. As DNA, the CDR3 is TGTGCCAGCAGCCCCGGGACTAGCGGCTCCTACGAGCAGTACTTC. It specifies CASSPGTSGSYEQYF.